This T cell receptor (beta chain) was sequenced during a study of glioma-infiltrating T cells after dendritic cell vaccination. Study context: The vaccine used monocyte-derived dendritic cells pulsed overnight with autologous tumor lysate. Patients received three intradermal dendritic cell vaccine injections at biweekly intervals.

Trimming cost V 6 bases and J 3 bases, with 15 bases left between them. CDR1 is SNHLY, CDR2 FYNNEI, per germline. This CDR3 spans 14 amino acids. Assay: immunoSEQ multiplex PCR; the TCRdb copy retains only in-frame clones and omits some. Altogether approximately 91,000 clones are present, about 81% being singletons, with the ten largest covering 2.1%. Regarding time point: after dendritic cell vaccination, including at tumor progression/relapse. Isocitrate dehydrogenase mutation was absent in all glioblastoma patients. Before vaccination, two weeks after the third vaccination, and at progression, PBMC were collected.

The TCR sequence derives from a human donor with glioblastoma. Sequences were derived from blood, sampled after dendritic cell vaccination. V is TRBV2 and J is TRBJ2-7; the D gene is possibly TRBD1 (8 bases). The DNA for the CDR3 is TGTGCCAGCAGAGCGGGACAGGTTGACTACGAGCAGTACGTC. Translated: CASRAGQVDYEQYV.